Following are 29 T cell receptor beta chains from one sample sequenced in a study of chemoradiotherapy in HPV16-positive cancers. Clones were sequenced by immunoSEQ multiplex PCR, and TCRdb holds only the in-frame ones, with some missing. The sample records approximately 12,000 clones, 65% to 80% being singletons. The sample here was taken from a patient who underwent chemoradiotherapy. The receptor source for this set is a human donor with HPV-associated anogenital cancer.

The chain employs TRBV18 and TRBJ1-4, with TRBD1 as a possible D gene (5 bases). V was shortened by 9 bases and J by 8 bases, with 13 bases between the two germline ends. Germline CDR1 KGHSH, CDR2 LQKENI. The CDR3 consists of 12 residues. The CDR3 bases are TGTGCCAGTTCAGACAGTTCGGAAAAACTGTTTTTT. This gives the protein CASSDSSEKLFF.

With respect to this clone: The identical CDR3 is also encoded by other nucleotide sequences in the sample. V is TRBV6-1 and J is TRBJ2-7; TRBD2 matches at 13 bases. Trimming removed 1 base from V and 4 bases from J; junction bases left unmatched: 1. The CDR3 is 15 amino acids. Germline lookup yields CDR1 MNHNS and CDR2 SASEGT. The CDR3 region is CASSEGTSGSYEQYF. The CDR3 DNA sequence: TGTGCCAGCAGTGAAGGGACTAGCGGGAGTTACGAGCAGTACTTC.

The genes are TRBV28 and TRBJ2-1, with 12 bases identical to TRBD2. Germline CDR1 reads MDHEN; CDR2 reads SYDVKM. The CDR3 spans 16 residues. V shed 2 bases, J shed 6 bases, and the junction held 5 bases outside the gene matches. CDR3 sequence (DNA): TGTGCCAGCAGTTTACCGACTAGCGGGAGCCTCAATGAGCAGTTCTTC. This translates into CASSLPTSGSLNEQFF.

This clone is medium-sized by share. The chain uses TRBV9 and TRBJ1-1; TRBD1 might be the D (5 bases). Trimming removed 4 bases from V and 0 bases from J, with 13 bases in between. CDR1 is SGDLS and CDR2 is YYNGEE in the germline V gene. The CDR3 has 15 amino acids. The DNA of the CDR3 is TGTGCCAGCAGCAGCGGGGGAGCGATGAACACTGAAGCTTTCTTT. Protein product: CASSSGGAMNTEAFF.

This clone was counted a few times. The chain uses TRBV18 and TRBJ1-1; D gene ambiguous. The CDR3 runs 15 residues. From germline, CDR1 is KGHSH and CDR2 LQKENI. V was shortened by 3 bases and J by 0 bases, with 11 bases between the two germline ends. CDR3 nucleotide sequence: TGTGCCAGCTCACCCCTGGCCAGTATGAACACTGAAGCTTTCTTT. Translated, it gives CASSPLASMNTEAFF.

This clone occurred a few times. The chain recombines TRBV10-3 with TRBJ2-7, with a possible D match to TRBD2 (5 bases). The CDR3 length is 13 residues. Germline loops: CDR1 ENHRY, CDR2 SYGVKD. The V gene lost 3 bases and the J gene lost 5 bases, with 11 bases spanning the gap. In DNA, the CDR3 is TGTGCCATCAGTGACCCCACTAGGAACGAGCAGTACTTC. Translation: CAISDPTRNEQYF.

The CDR3 sequence: CASSRRLSYQETQYF. The DNA for the CDR3 is TGTGCCAGCAGCAGGAGACTATCATACCAAGAGACCCAGTACTTC. The genes are TRBV5-6 and TRBJ2-5; possibly TRBD2 for D (5 bases). The CDR3 extends over 15 amino acids. The V end lost 4 bases, the J end lost 0 bases, and 13 bases lay between the germline ends. Per the germline V gene, CDR1 is SGHDT and CDR2 is YYEEEE.

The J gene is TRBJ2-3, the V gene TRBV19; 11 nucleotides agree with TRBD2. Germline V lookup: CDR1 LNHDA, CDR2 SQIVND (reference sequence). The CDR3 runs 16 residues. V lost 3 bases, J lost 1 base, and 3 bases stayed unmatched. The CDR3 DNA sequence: TGTGCCAGTAGTATTAGCGGGAGGGCCGGCACAGATACGCAGTATTTT. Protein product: CASSISGRAGTDTQYF.

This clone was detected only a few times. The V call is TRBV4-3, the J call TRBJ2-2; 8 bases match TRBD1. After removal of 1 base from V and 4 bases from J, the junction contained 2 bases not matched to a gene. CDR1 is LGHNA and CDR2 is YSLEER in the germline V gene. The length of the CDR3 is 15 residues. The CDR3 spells CASSQGTGPTGELFF. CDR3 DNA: TGCGCCAGCAGCCAAGGGACAGGGCCCACCGGGGAGCTGTTTTTT.

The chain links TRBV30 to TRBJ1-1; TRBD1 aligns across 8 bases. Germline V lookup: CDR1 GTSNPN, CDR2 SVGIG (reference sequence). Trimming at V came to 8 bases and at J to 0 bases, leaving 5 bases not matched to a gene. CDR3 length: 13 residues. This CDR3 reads CAATGALNTEAFF. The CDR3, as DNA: TGTGCCGCGACAGGGGCACTGAACACTGAAGCTTTCTTT.

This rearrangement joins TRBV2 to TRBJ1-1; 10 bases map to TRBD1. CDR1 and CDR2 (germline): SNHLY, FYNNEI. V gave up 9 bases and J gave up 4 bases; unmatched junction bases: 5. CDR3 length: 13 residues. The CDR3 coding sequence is TGTGCCAGTTCGGGACAGGGGATCACTGAAGCTTTCTTT. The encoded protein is CASSGQGITEAFF.

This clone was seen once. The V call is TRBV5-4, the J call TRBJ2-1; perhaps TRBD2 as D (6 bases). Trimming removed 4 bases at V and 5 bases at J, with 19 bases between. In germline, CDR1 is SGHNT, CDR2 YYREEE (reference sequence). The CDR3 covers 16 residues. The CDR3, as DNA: TGTGCCAGCAGCCACGATGGGGTGGGACTGAACAATGAGCAGTTCTTC. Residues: CASSHDGVGLNNEQFF.

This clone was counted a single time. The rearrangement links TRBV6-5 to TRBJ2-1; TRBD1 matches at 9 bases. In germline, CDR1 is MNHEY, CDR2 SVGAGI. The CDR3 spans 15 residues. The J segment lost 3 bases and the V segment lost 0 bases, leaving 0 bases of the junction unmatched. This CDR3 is CASSYSTGGYNEQFF. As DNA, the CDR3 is TGTGCCAGCAGTTACTCGACAGGGGGCTACAATGAGCAGTTCTTC.

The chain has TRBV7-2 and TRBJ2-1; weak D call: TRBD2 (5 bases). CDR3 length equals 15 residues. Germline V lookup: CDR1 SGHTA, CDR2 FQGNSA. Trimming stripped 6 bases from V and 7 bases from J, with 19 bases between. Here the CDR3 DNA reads TGTGCCAGCAGTCTCGACGGAGGACCCTGGAATGAGCAGTTCTTC. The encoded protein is CASSLDGGPWNEQFF.

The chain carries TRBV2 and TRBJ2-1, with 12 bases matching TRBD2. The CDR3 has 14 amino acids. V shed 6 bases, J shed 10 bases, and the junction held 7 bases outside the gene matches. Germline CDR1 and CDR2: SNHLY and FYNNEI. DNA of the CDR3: TGTGCCAGCAGCCGGACTAGCGGGGATCAAGAGCAGTTCTTC. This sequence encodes CASSRTSGDQEQFF.

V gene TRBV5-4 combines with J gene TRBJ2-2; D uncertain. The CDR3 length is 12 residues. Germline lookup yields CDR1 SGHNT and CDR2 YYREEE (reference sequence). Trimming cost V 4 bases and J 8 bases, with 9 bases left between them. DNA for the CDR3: TGTGCCAGCAGCCCTAGTCTTGGGGAGCTGTTTTTT. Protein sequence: CASSPSLGELFF.

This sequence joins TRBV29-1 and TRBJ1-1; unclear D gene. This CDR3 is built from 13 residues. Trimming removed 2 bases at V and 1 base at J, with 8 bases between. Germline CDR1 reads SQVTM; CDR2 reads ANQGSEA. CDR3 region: CSVERQQNTEAFF. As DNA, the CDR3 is TGCAGCGTTGAAAGGCAGCAGAACACTGAAGCTTTCTTT.

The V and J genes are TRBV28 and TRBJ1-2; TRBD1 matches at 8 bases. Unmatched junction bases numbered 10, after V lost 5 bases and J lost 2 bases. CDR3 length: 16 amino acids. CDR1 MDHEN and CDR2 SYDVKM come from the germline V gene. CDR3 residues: CASSLRTGLHNYGYTF. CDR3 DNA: TGTGCCAGCAGTCTCCGGACAGGGCTCCACAACTATGGCTACACCTTC.

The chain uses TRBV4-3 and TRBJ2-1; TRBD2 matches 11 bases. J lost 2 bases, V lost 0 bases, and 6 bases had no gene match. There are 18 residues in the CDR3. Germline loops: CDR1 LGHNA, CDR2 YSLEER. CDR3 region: CASSQELAGVVTYNEQFF. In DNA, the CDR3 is TGCGCCAGCAGCCAAGAACTAGCGGGAGTAGTGACCTACAATGAGCAGTTCTTC.

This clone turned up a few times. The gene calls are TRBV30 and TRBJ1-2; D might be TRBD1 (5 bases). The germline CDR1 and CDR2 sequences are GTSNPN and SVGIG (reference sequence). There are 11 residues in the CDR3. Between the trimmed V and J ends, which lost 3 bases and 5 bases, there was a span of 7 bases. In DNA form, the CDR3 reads TGTGCCTGGAGGACAGTTTATGGCTACACCTTC. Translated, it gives CAWRTVYGYTF.

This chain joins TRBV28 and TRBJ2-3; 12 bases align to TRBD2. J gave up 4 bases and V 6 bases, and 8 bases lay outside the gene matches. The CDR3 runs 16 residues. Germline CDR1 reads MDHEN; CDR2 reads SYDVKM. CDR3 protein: CASRTSGSRGADTQYF. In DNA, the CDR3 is TGTGCCAGCAGGACTAGCGGGAGCAGAGGGGCAGATACGCAGTATTTT.

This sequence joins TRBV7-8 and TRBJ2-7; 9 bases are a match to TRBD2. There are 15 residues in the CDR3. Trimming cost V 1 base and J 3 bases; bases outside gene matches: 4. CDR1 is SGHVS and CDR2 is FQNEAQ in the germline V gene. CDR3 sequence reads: CASSLVLAGNYEQYF. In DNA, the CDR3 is TGTGCCAGCAGCTTAGTCCTAGCGGGAAACTACGAGCAGTACTTC.

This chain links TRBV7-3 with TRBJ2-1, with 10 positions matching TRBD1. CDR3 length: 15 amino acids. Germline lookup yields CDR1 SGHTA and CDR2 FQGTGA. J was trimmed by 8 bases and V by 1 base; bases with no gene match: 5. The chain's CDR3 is CASSLNGQGGDEQFF. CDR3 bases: TGTGCCAGCAGCTTAAACGGACAGGGGGGAGATGAGCAGTTCTTC.

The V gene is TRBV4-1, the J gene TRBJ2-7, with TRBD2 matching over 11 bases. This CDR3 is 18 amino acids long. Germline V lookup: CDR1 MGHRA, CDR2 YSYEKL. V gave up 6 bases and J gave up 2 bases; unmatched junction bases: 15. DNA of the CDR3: TGCGCCAGCAGACAAACTCCGGGACTAGCGGCTACTGCCTACGAGCAGTACTTC. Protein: CASRQTPGLAATAYEQYF.

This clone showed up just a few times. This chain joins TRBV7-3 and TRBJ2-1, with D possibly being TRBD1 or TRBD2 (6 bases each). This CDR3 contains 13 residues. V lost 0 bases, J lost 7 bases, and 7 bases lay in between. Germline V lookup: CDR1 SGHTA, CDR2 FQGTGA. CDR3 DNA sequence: TGTGCCAGCAGCTTAACAGGGGGGAATGAGCAGTTCTTC. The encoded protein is CASSLTGGNEQFF.

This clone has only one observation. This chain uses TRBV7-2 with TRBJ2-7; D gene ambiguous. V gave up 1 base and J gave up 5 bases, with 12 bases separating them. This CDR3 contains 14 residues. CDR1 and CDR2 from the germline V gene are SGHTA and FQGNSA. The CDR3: CASSLGGAVHEQYF. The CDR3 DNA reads TGTGCCAGCAGCTTAGGGGGTGCGGTCCACGAGCAGTACTTC.

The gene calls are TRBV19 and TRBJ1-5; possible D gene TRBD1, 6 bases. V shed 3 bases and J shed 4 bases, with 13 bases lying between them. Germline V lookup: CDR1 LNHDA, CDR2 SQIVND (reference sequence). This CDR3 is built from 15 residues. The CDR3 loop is CASSMQGKGNQPQHF. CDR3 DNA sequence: TGTGCCAGTAGTATGCAGGGGAAGGGGAATCAGCCCCAGCATTTT. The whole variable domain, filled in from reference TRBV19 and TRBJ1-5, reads DGGITQSPKYLFRKEGQNVTLSCEQNLNHDAMYWYRQDPGQGLRLIYYSQIVNDFQKGDIAEGYSVSREKKESFPLTVTSAQKNPTAFYLCASSMQGKGNQPQHFGDGTRLSIL.

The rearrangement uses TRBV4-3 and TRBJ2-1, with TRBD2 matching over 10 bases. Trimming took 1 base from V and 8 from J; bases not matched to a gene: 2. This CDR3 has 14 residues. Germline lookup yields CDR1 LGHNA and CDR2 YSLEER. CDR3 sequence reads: CASSQVGLAYEQFF. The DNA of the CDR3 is TGCGCCAGCAGCCAAGTGGGACTAGCGTATGAGCAGTTCTTC.

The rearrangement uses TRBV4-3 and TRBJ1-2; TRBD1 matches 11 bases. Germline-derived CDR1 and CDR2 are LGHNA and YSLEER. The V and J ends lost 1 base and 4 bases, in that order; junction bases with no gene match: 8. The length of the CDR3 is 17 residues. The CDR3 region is CASSQGTGGVLGYGYTF. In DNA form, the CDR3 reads TGCGCCAGCAGCCAAGGGACAGGGGGCGTCTTAGGCTATGGCTACACCTTC.